The next 30 T cell receptor beta chains were all read from a single sample in a study of CD8+ T cells in alopecia areata. Following extraction, RNA underwent reverse transcription to cDNA, which served as the sequencing template. Generated by immunoSEQ multiplex PCR, the TCRdb table keeps only in-frame clones and is missing some. The table lists around 100,000 clones, less than 50% of them singletons. The sequenced sample was CD4+ T cells sorted from blood. The receptors were sampled from a human donor with alopecia areata.

V is TRBV29-1 and J is TRBJ2-3; either TRBD1 or TRBD2 may supply D (5 bases each). CDR1 is SQVTM, CDR2 ANQGSEA, per germline. The V gene lost 0 bases and the J gene lost 3 bases, with 13 bases spanning the gap. This CDR3 has 15 residues. CDR3 sequence reads: CSVEDPKGRTDTQYF. The DNA for the CDR3 is TGCAGCGTTGAAGATCCGAAGGGGAGAACAGATACGCAGTATTTT.

The genes are TRBV9 and TRBJ2-2; the D gene could be TRBD1 or TRBD2 (5 bases each). The germline V gene encodes CDR1 SGDLS and CDR2 YYNGEE. Deletions cut 3 bases from V and 0 bases from J, with 6 bases between. This CDR3 contains 14 residues. This CDR3 is CASSGDANTGELFF. For the CDR3, the DNA is TGTGCCAGCAGCGGGGACGCGAACACCGGGGAGCTGTTTTTT.

The rearrangement joins TRBV5-1 to TRBJ2-2; possibly TRBD1 for D (8 bases). The CDR3 loop spans 15 amino acids. Germline V gene sequence: CDR1 SGHRS, CDR2 YFSETQ. V shed 2 bases and J shed 3 bases, with 11 bases lying between them. CDR3 sequence reads: CASSFTGGDTGELFF. The CDR3 nucleotides read TGCGCCAGCAGCTTCACAGGGGGGGACACCGGGGAGCTGTTTTTT.

The V gene is TRBV5-1, the J gene TRBJ2-1; D could derive from TRBD1 or TRBD2 (5 bases each). Germline CDR1 is SGHRS and CDR2 is YFSETQ. The CDR3 is made up of 15 amino acids. Trimming left V 0 bases short and J 9 bases short, with 16 bases between. In DNA, the CDR3 is TGCGCCAGCAGCTTGGCCCAGGGTGGGGGAGCTGAGCAGTTCTTC. This gives the protein CASSLAQGGGAEQFF.

V is TRBV4-2 and J is TRBJ2-5; D not resolved. V gave up 4 bases and J gave up 5 bases, with 14 bases separating them. Germline lookup yields CDR1 LGHNA and CDR2 YNFKEQ. This CDR3 region has 14 residues. DNA of the CDR3: TGTGCCAGCAGCCGAGGACCCTTAACGGAGACCCAGTACTTC. Its protein is CASSRGPLTETQYF.

CDR3 nucleotides: TGTGCCAGCAGTTCTGACCCCGGGACAGCGCAGTACTTC. The encoded protein is CASSSDPGTAQYF. The rearrangement links TRBV6-1 to TRBJ2-7; TRBD1 aligns across 7 bases. Germline V gives CDR1 MNHNS, CDR2 SASEGT. The CDR3 totals 13 residues. With V trimmed by 5 bases and J by 9 bases, 10 bases remained unmatched.

The chain has TRBV10-3 and TRBJ2-5; D perhaps matches TRBD2 (5 bases). This CDR3 has 18 residues. Looked up from germline, CDR1 is ENHRY and CDR2 is SYGVKD. Trimming removed 0 bases at V and 1 base at J, with 18 bases between. The CDR3 sequence: CAISESTASGETQETQYF. The CDR3 region has the DNA TGTGCCATCAGTGAGTCGACGGCCAGCGGTGAGACCCAAGAGACCCAGTACTTC.

The chain employs TRBV5-1 and TRBJ2-7; the match to TRBD1 covers 8 bases. The CDR3 covers 15 residues. Germline V CDR1 and CDR2: SGHRS, YFSETQ. J gave up 0 bases and V 5 bases, and 7 bases lay outside the gene matches. This CDR3 is CASRYGTGSSYEQYF. In DNA form, the CDR3 reads TGCGCCAGCAGATACGGGACAGGCAGCTCCTACGAGCAGTACTTC.

V is TRBV4-1 and J is TRBJ2-4; the D is unclear. This CDR3 is 14 amino acids long. The germline V and J ends were trimmed by 0 bases and 4 bases, with 7 bases remaining between them. Germline V lookup: CDR1 MGHRA, CDR2 YSYEKL. The CDR3 DNA follows: TGCGCCAGCAGCCAAGATTACGGAAAAAACATTCAGTACTTC. Amino acids: CASSQDYGKNIQYF.

This clone was picked up a small number of times. This chain's CDR3 is CASSHSRDRYEKLFF. The CDR3, as DNA: TGCGCCAGCAGCCATTCGAGGGACCGATACGAAAAACTGTTTTTT. The chain is built from TRBV4-3 and TRBJ1-4; D may be TRBD1 (5 bases). Germline-derived CDR1 and CDR2 are LGHNA and YSLEER. This CDR3 is 15 amino acids long. The ends were cut back, 3 bases at V and 8 bases at J, with 16 bases in the middle.

V and J are TRBV9 and TRBJ2-2; perhaps TRBD2 as D (5 bases). In germline, CDR1 is SGDLS, CDR2 YYNGEE. Trimming stripped 0 bases from V and 9 bases from J, with 12 bases between. The CDR3 length is 14 residues. For the CDR3, the DNA is TGTGCCAGCAGCGTAGCGGGGTTTGGCTGGGAGCTGTTTTTT. Residues: CASSVAGFGWELFF.

This clone was counted a few times. V is TRBV28 and J is TRBJ2-4; the match to TRBD1 covers 8 bases. There are 15 residues in the CDR3. Germline CDR1 MDHEN, CDR2 SYDVKM. V lost 1 base to trimming and J lost 9 bases; unmatched junction nucleotides: 8. CDR3 region: CASSLSGGQLGIQYF. CDR3 DNA sequence: TGTGCCAGCAGTTTATCAGGGGGCCAGTTAGGCATTCAGTACTTC.

The chain has TRBV28 and TRBJ1-6; the D gene is possibly TRBD1 (6 bases). The germline CDR1 and CDR2 sequences are MDHEN and SYDVKM. This CDR3 has 14 amino acids. V lost 5 bases and J lost 9, with 14 bases in between. The CDR3 sequence is CASSRPGTSSPLHF. DNA for the CDR3: TGTGCCAGCAGTCGTCCCGGGACAAGTTCACCCCTCCACTTT.

The chain is built from TRBV19 and TRBJ2-1, with TRBD2 matching 11 bases. V was pared by 5 bases and J by 7 bases, with 4 bases of the junction left unmatched. The V gene's germline CDR1 is LNHDA and CDR2 SQIVND (reference sequence). CDR3 length: 14 residues. The CDR3 region is CASSALAGVNEQFF. As DNA, the CDR3 is TGTGCCAGTAGTGCACTAGCGGGAGTGAATGAGCAGTTCTTC.

This clone has a single count. Other nucleotide sequences from this sample produce the same CDR3. This chain connects TRBV5-1 to TRBJ2-5; D unresolved. Germline CDR1 is SGHRS and CDR2 is YFSETQ. This CDR3 region has 13 residues. Trimming removed 1 base at V and 1 base at J, with 5 bases between. For the CDR3, the DNA is TGCGCCAGCAGCTTGCCCTCCCAAGAGACCCAGTACTTC. Amino acids: CASSLPSQETQYF.

The chain employs TRBV5-1 and TRBJ2-1; 7 nucleotides align to TRBD2. J lost 6 bases, V lost 4 bases, and 4 bases had no gene match. The V gene's germline CDR1 is SGHRS and CDR2 YFSETQ. The CDR3 contains 13 residues. In DNA, the CDR3 is TGCGCCAGCAGCCCTAGACTAGCCAATGAGCAGTTCTTC. Translated: CASSPRLANEQFF. Filled out from reference TRBV5-1 and TRBJ2-1, the complete variable domain reads KAGVTQTPRYLIKTRGQQVTLSCSPISGHRSVSWYQQTPGQGLQFLFEYFSETQRNKGNFPGRFSGRQFSNSRSEMNVSTLELGDSALYLCASSPRLANEQFFGPGTRLTVL.

This clone was seen only a few times. This chain connects TRBV6-6 to TRBJ2-7, with 9 bases identical to TRBD1. Germline V gene data show CDR1 as MNHNY and CDR2 as SVGAGI (reference sequence). V dropped 2 bases and J dropped 5; count of bases not matched to a gene: 1. The CDR3 runs to 13 residues. The CDR3 sequence: CASSYGTGNEQYF. The DNA for the CDR3 is TGTGCCAGCAGTTACGGGACAGGGAACGAGCAGTACTTC.

The chain employs TRBV5-1 and TRBJ2-1; TRBD2 matches 9 bases. The germline V gene has CDR1 SGHRS and CDR2 YFSETQ. V shed 5 bases and J 2 bases; nucleotides not matched to a gene: 8. The CDR3 extends over 16 amino acids. The CDR3 loop reads CASRLFSGSTYNEQFF. CDR3 in DNA: TGCGCCAGCAGATTATTTAGCGGGAGCACCTACAATGAGCAGTTCTTC. The whole variable domain, remainder taken from reference TRBV5-1 and TRBJ2-1, is KAGVTQTPRYLIKTRGQQVTLSCSPISGHRSVSWYQQTPGQGLQFLFEYFSETQRNKGNFPGRFSGRQFSNSRSEMNVSTLELGDSALYLCASRLFSGSTYNEQFFGPGTRLTVL.

This chain connects TRBV30 to TRBJ2-1, with D possibly being TRBD2 (6 bases). Germline V lookup: CDR1 GTSNPN, CDR2 SVGIG (reference sequence). The V end lost 3 bases, the J end lost 7 bases, and 10 bases lay between the germline ends. The CDR3 runs 12 residues. The CDR3: CAWRGRGNEQFF. As DNA, the CDR3 is TGTGCCTGGAGGGGACGGGGGAATGAGCAGTTCTTC.

This sequence joins TRBV7-9 and TRBJ1-1; D not resolved. CDR3 size: 16 residues. Germline-derived CDR1 and CDR2 are SEHNR and FQNEAQ (reference sequence). Trimming took off 5 bases at V and 6 bases at J, with 22 bases between the two ends. The CDR3 region has the DNA TGTGCCAGCAGCGTCAGGCCGACAAGCCCTCACCCTGAAGCTTTCTTT. Translation: CASSVRPTSPHPEAFF.

This clone was picked up a small number of times. This chain connects TRBV29-1 to TRBJ2-1, with unresolved D. CDR3 length equals 14 residues. CDR1 and CDR2 from the germline V gene are SQVTM and ANQGSEA. V lost 4 bases and J 2 bases, leaving 12 bases between the germline ends. CDR3 region: CSVAHGPTYNEQFF. The CDR3 region has the DNA TGCAGCGTTGCTCACGGACCGACCTACAATGAGCAGTTCTTC.

This rearrangement joins TRBV15 to TRBJ2-5; tentative D call: TRBD1 (5 bases). Germline loops: CDR1 LNHNV, CDR2 YYDKDF (reference sequence). The CDR3 sequence is 14 residues long. Trimming removed 8 bases from V and 2 bases from J, with 15 bases in between. The CDR3 reads CATSRIGQQETQYF. The CDR3 nucleotides are TGTGCCACCTCACGGATAGGACAACAAGAGACCCAGTACTTC.

This chain connects TRBV18 to TRBJ2-7; D uncertain. The CDR3 length is 16 residues. Trimming removed 1 base from V and 0 bases from J, with 13 bases in between. The V gene's germline CDR1 is KGHSH and CDR2 LQKENI. The CDR3 bases are TGTGCCAGCTCACCACGGTTTCAGAGGAGCTCCTACGAGCAGTACTTC. Translated, it gives CASSPRFQRSSYEQYF.

The chain recombines TRBV11-1 with TRBJ2-7, with D possibly matching TRBD2 (5 bases). CDR3 length: 14 amino acids. Trimming cost V 5 bases and J 3 bases, with 14 bases left between them. The germline V gene has CDR1 SGHAT and CDR2 FQDESV (reference sequence). The CDR3 nucleotides read TGTGCCAGCAGCCAGAGGGCCAGAGGCTACGAGCAGTACTTC. It specifies CASSQRARGYEQYF.

This clone has just a few counts. The chain combines TRBV5-6 with TRBJ1-1; D not certain. Germline CDR1 and CDR2: SGHDT and YYEEEE. Deletions cut 1 base from V and 8 bases from J, with 12 bases between. The CDR3 contains 13 residues. The CDR3 region has the DNA TGTGCCAGCAGCTTGAAAAGCGCTGCGGAAGCTTTCTTT. It is translated as CASSLKSAAEAFF.

This clone occurred many times. The rearrangement joins TRBV18 to TRBJ1-1, with TRBD1 matching over 7 bases. CDR1 is KGHSH, CDR2 LQKENI, per germline. With V trimmed by 3 bases and J by 3 bases, 1 base remained unmatched. The CDR3 has 13 amino acids. For the CDR3, the DNA is TGTGCCAGCTCACCTACAGGGGACACTGAAGCTTTCTTT. It specifies CASSPTGDTEAFF.

This sequence joins TRBV5-1 and TRBJ2-1; D is undetermined. The CDR3 is made up of 13 amino acids. Germline V CDR1 and CDR2: SGHRS, YFSETQ. V was pared by 4 bases and J by 5 bases, with 10 bases between. CDR3 DNA sequence: TGCGCCAGCAGCCCCCCCATCCACAATGAGCAGTTCTTC. This encodes CASSPPIHNEQFF.

The sample holds a few counts of this clone. The DNA for the CDR3 is TGCGCCAGCAGTGAGTCAACAGGGGAACTGTTTTTT. Translated: CASSESTGELFF. The chain uses TRBV10-1 and TRBJ1-4; 7 bases match TRBD1. V trimming: 0 bases; J trimming: 12 bases; junction bases outside the gene matches: 1. The CDR3 covers 12 residues. Germline V gene data show CDR1 as WNHNN and CDR2 as SYGVQD (reference sequence).

The chain uses TRBV30 and TRBJ2-5, with 10 bases lining up with TRBD2. The germline CDR1 and CDR2 sequences are GTSNPN and SVGIG (reference sequence). V was clipped by 4 bases and J by 3 bases; unmatched bases: 5. The CDR3 consists of 14 residues. The CDR3 DNA follows: TGTGCCTGGACAATAGCGGGAGGAAAAGAGACCCAGTACTTC. It translates to CAWTIAGGKETQYF. Supplemented by reference TRBV30 and TRBJ2-5, the full variable domain reads SQTIHQWPATLVQPVGSPLSLECTVEGTSNPNLYWYRQAAGRGLQLLFYSVGIGQISSEVPQNLSASRPQDRQFILSSKKLLLSDSGFYLCAWTIAGGKETQYFGPGTRLLVL.

CDR3 region: CASSLADYRDNYGYTF. Written as DNA, the CDR3 is TGTGCCAGCAGCTTAGCGGATTACAGGGATAACTATGGCTACACCTTC. V usage is TRBV7-9 and J usage is TRBJ1-2, with D perhaps matching TRBD1 (6 bases). In germline, CDR1 is SEHNR, CDR2 FQNEAQ (reference sequence). The ends were cut back, 0 bases at V and 1 base at J, with 12 bases in the middle. CDR3 length: 16 residues.